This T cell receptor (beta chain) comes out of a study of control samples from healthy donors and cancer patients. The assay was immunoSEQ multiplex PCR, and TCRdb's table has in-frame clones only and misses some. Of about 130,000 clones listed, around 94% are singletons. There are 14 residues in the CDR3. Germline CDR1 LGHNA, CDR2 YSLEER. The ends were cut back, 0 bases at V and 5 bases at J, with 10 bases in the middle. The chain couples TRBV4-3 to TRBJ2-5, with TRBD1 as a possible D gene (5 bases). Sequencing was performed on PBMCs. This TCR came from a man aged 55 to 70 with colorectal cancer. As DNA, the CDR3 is TGCGCCAGCAGCCAAGATAGGGGCCCCGAGACCCAGTACTTC. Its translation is CASSQDRGPETQYF.